This T cell receptor beta chain was sequenced in a study of beta chain features in type 1 diabetes. Broader study findings: Type 1 diabetes patients had moderately but significantly shorter TCRB CDR3s in all four CD4+ subsets.

All of the isolated RNA was reverse transcribed, so expressed TCRB transcripts were sequenced. Sequencing was performed with immunoSEQ multiplex PCR; in TCRdb, only in-frame clones are kept and a portion is missing. The sample contains hundreds of thousands of clones, about 14% of which appear only once. The germline V gene encodes CDR1 GTSNPN and CDR2 SVGIG (reference sequence). The CDR3 contains 19 residues. V lost 0 bases, J lost 2 bases, and 7 bases stayed unmatched. On this clone itself: Its target is unknown.

Averaging about 0.12 L, one heparinised blood draw came from each individual donor. The receptor was isolated from a man aged 18 to 29 with type 1 diabetes. This sequence joins TRBV30 and TRBJ2-1; 16 positions agree with TRBD2. The material sequenced was naive CD4+ T cells from blood. The CDR3, as DNA: TGTGCCTGGAGTGTACTGGGACTAGCGGGAGGGAGGACCTACAATGAGCAGTTCTTC. Amino acids: CAWSVLGLAGGRTYNEQFF.